This T cell receptor (beta chain) appears in the sequencing data of a study of blood T cell repertoires in COVID-19. Study overall: Both acute and convalescent COVID-19 samples were obtained from the United States, Italy and Spain. Sources were T cells, B-cell-depleted T cells, or PBMCs; the material itself was cDNA or gDNA.

Under the authors' procedure: Quantification of nucleated cells was approximated via reference gene primer amplification. Clones were read by immunoSEQ multiplex PCR, and TCRdb kept only the in-frame ones, dropping some. V and J calls and clone size are given by that table; D and trimming were obtained from the DNA. This sample has about 160,000 clones; 90% to 95% occur once, and the top ten carry roughly 4.8%. Trimming took 7 bases from V and 0 from J, leaving 10 bases between them. Germline V gene data show CDR1 as MDHEN and CDR2 as SYDVKM. CDR3 length: 14 residues. This receptor was obtained from a woman in her 50s with acute or convalescent COVID-19. Sample: peripheral blood. The gene calls are TRBV28 and TRBJ2-1; a weak D match, TRBD1 (7 bases). For the CDR3, the DNA is TGTGCCAGCATTCAGGGGGGCTCCTACAATGAGCAGTTCTTC. Protein product: CASIQGGSYNEQFF.